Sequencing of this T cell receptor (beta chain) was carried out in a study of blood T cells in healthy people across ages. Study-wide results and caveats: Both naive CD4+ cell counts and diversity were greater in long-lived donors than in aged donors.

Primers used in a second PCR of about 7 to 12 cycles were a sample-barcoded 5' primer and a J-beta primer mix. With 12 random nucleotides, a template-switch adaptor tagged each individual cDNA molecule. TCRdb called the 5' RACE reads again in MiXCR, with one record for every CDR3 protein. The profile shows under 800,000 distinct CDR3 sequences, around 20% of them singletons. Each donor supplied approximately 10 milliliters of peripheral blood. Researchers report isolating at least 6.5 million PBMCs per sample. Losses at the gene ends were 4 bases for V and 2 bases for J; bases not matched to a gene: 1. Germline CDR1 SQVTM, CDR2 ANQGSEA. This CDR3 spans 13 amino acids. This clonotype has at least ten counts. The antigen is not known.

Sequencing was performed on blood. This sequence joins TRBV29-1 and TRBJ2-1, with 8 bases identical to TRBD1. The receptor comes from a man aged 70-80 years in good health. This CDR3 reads CSVGQGPYNEQFF. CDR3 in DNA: TGCAGCGTTGGACAGGGGCCCTACAATGAGCAGTTCTTC.